Described below is a single TCR beta chain sequence and its context. The sample comes from a study of T cells after yellow fever vaccination. TCRdb re-derived calls from the 5' RACE reads in MiXCR, one entry per CDR3 protein. This sample has under 40,000 distinct CDR3 sequences, with 6.6% found just once. Trimming removed 4 bases from V and 8 bases from J, with 12 bases in between. The CDR3 sequence is 13 residues long. Germline V gene data show CDR1 as MGHRA and CDR2 as YSYEKL. The TCR originated in a man aged 18 to 30 who received the YFV17D yellow fever vaccine. The specimen was PBMCs, either bulk or a sorted T-cell subset (CD4+, CD8+, memory, or dextramer-sorted; not recorded which), collected on the day of the first yellow fever vaccination. The V call is TRBV4-1, the J call TRBJ2-1; D is unclear. The CDR3, as DNA: TGCGCCAGCAGCCCGCGGAGTAGAGATGAGCAGTTCTTC. Its translation is CASSPRSRDEQFF.